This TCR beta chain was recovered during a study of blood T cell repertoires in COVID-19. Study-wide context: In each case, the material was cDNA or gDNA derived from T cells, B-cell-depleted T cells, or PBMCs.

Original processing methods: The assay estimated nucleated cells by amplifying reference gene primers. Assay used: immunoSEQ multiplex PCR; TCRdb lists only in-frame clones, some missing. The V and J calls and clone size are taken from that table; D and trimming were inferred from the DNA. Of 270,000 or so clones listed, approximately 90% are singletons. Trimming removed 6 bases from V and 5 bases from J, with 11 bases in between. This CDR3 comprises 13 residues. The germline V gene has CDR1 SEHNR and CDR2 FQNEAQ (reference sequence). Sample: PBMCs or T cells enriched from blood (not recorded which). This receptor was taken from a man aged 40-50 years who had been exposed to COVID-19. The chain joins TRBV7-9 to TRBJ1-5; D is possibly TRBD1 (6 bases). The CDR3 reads CASSEGEYQPQHF. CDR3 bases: TGTGCCAGCAGTGAGGGGGAATATCAGCCCCAGCATTTT.